This T cell receptor beta chain came from a study of cytomegalovirus exposure and HLA in healthy donors. This clone turned up a few times. PCR used 60 Vbeta primers and 13 Jbeta primers. Only in-frame clones appear in the TCRdb table, and some are missing; sequencing was by immunoSEQ multiplex PCR. The table has about 130,000 clones, around four fifths seen once. The CDR3 is made up of 15 amino acids. The junction had 9 bases not matched to a gene; V was cut back by 6 bases and J by 3 bases. Germline-derived CDR1 and CDR2 are LNHDA and SQIVND (reference sequence). The receptor comes from a boy under 10 years old in good health and CMV-seronegative. Material for sequencing was PBMCs. The rearrangement joins TRBV19 to TRBJ2-7, with TRBD2 identical over 9 bases. For the CDR3, the DNA is TGTGCCAGTAGCGGGGGAGCGGGGGGCCTCTACGAGCAGTACTTC. Its protein product is CASSGGAGGLYEQYF.